The 6 T cell receptor beta chains given below trace back to one sample, sequenced in a study of blood T cells in healthy people across ages. Then a second PCR, running roughly 7 to 12 cycles, was carried out with a sample-barcoded 5' primer and a J-beta primer mix. MiXCR, applied by TCRdb to the 5' RACE reads, yields one record per CDR3 protein. The table records about 1.1 million distinct CDR3 sequences, 30% to 40% of them present only once. The sequencing input was blood. The receptors shown here come from a man between 18 and 29 years old in good health.

This rearrangement joins TRBV6-6 to TRBJ2-1; D is perhaps TRBD2 (6 bases). Trimming cost V 6 bases and J 3 bases, with 18 bases left between them. Per germline, CDR1 MNHNY and CDR2 SVGAGI (reference sequence). There are 16 residues in the CDR3. This CDR3 is CASSLSTSFDYNEQFF. CDR3 nucleotides: TGTGCCAGCAGCCTTTCAACTAGCTTCGACTACAATGAGCAGTTCTTC.

This clonotype was counted between two and nine times. V is TRBV7-2 and J is TRBJ1-5; D might be TRBD1 (5 bases). The length of the CDR3 is 15 residues. V lost 1 base, J lost 5 bases, and 12 bases lay in between. Germline V gives CDR1 SGHTA, CDR2 FQGNSA. CDR3 nucleotides: TGTGCCAGCAGCTTAGGTAGGGGTCCGGATCAGCCCCAGCATTTT. Its translation: CASSLGRGPDQPQHF.

The chain carries TRBV11-1 and TRBJ2-7; D unclear. Trimming took off 5 bases at V and 4 bases at J, with 12 bases between the two ends. The CDR3 length is 13 residues. The germline V gene encodes CDR1 SGHAT and CDR2 FQDESV (reference sequence). The CDR3 spells CASSGNRQYEQYF. CDR3 nucleotides: TGTGCCAGCAGCGGCAACCGGCAATACGAGCAGTACTTC. Combining the CDR3 with reference TRBV11-1 and TRBJ2-7 gives the whole variable domain EAEVAQSPRYKITEKSQAVAFWCDPISGHATLYWYRQILGQGPELLVQFQDESVVDDSQLPKDRFSAERLKGVDSTLKIQPAELGDSAMYLCASSGNRQYEQYFGPGTRLTVT.

This clonotype has only a few counts. V gene TRBV2 combines with J gene TRBJ2-4; 9 bases match TRBD2. CDR1 is SNHLY and CDR2 is FYNNEI in the germline V gene. J was trimmed by 5 bases and V by 7 bases; bases with no gene match: 12. The CDR3 sequence is 16 residues long. The CDR3 reads CASIRSRGGAENIQYF. The CDR3 nucleotides are TGTGCCAGCATCCGTTCACGCGGGGGGGCCGAAAACATTCAGTACTTC. Filled out from reference TRBV2 and TRBJ2-4, the complete variable domain reads EPEVTQTPSHQVTQMGQEVILRCVPISNHLYFYWYRQILGQKVEFLVSFYNNEISEKSEIFDDQFSVERPDGSNFTLKIRSTKLEDSAMYFCASIRSRGGAENIQYFGAGTRLSVL.

The genes are TRBV6-1 and TRBJ2-4; D is perhaps TRBD1 (7 bases). The J call may be faulty, since TRBJ2-7 better matches the DNA end. This CDR3 region has 16 residues. Germline CDR1 reads MNHNS; CDR2 reads SASEGT. The CDR3 region is CASSIRTGLILYEQYF. The DNA for the CDR3 is TGTGCCAGCAGTATCAGGACAGGACTAATATTGTACGAGCAGTACTTC.

The CDR3 here is CASSLNGGNEQYF. DNA for the CDR3: TGTGCCAGCAGCTTAAATGGGGGTAACGAGCAGTACTTC. The chain combines TRBV7-6 with TRBJ2-7; the D gene could be TRBD1 or TRBD2 (5 bases each). CDR1 SGHVS and CDR2 FNYEAQ come from the germline V gene. The CDR3 totals 13 residues. The ends were cut back, 2 bases at V and 5 bases at J, with 10 bases in the middle.